This T cell receptor beta chain stems from a study of technical replicates of blood from several donors. CDR1 is SGHTA and CDR2 is FQGNSA in the germline V gene. This CDR3 has 13 residues. V lost 6 bases and J lost 3, with 11 bases in between. This table comes from immunoSEQ multiplex PCR, and its TCRdb copy is limited to in-frame clones, with some not included. Of tens of thousands of clones listed, roughly 90% were seen once; the top ten hold about 4.5%. The sequence came from a human donor in good health. Some clones in this sample may be carry-over from other donors' samples. The chain recombines TRBV7-2 with TRBJ1-1; possible D gene TRBD1, 5 bases. Sequencing input: PBMCs. The CDR3 region has the DNA TGTGCCAGCAGTACCTGGGGGGACACTGAAGCTTTCTTT. It yields the protein CASSTWGDTEAFF.